These 30 T cell receptor beta chains were all obtained from the same sample, sequenced in a study of graft-versus-host responses after intestinal transplantation. TCRdb's table, derived via immunoSEQ multiplex PCR, lists solely in-frame clones and lacks some. Of 62,000 or so clones listed, 85% to 90% are singletons. The starting material was PBMCs, obtained 26 days after transplant. The receptor set was obtained from a human patient who received an intestinal transplant, so some T cells may come from the graft donor.

J is TRBJ2-1 and V is TRBV9; 13 nucleotides match TRBD2. From germline, CDR1 is SGDLS and CDR2 YYNGEE. This CDR3 contains 16 residues. V lost 4 bases and J lost 7; bases outside the gene matches: 8. CDR3 in amino acids: CASSPGLAGEGNEQFF. The DNA for the CDR3 is TGTGCCAGCAGCCCAGGACTAGCGGGAGAGGGAAATGAGCAGTTCTTC.

The chain employs TRBV11-3 and TRBJ2-3; D is ambiguous. Germline V gene lookup returns CDR1 SGHNT and CDR2 YENEEA. Trimming shortened V by 5 bases and J by 2 bases, and 14 bases separated the two germline ends. The CDR3 has 15 residues. CDR3: CASSPTGFPTDTQYF. Written as DNA, the CDR3 is TGTGCCAGCAGCCCCACCGGGTTCCCCACAGATACGCAGTATTTT. Looking up the rest from reference TRBV11-3 and TRBJ2-3 gives the full variable domain: EAGVVQSPRYKIIEKKQPVAFWCNPISGHNTLYWYLQNLGQGPELLIRYENEEAVDDSQLPKDRFSAERLKGVDSTLKIQPAELGDSAVYLCASSPTGFPTDTQYFGPGTRLTVL.

This clone was observed a single time. The V gene is TRBV27, the J gene TRBJ2-5; perhaps TRBD1 as D (5 bases). This CDR3 has 13 residues. CDR1 and CDR2 (germline): MNHEY, SMNVEV (reference sequence). The V end was cut by 3 bases, the J end by 4 bases, with 9 bases between. In nucleotides, the CDR3 is TGTGCCAGCAGTTTGCGGCAGGGAGAGACCCAGTACTTC. Protein sequence: CASSLRQGETQYF.

V gene TRBV10-3 combines with J gene TRBJ1-2; 10 positions agree with TRBD1. CDR1 ENHRY and CDR2 SYGVKD come from the germline V gene. The V gene end was trimmed by 2 bases and the J gene end by 1 base; junction bases not matched to a gene: 10. This CDR3 is 18 amino acids long. The CDR3 DNA reads TGTGCCATCAGTGAGGTCCGCGGGGACAGGGGAGGTAACTATGGCTACACCTTC. Amino acids: CAISEVRGDRGGNYGYTF.

J is TRBJ2-1 and V is TRBV19, with 9 bases fitting TRBD1. The CDR3 extends over 15 amino acids. J gave up 6 bases and V 4 bases, and 7 bases lay outside the gene matches. Germline CDR1 and CDR2: LNHDA and SQIVND (reference sequence). The CDR3 spells CASSTGTGTSNEQFF. CDR3 nucleotides: TGTGCCAGTAGTACCGGGACAGGGACCTCCAATGAGCAGTTCTTC. Full variable domain (missing parts from reference TRBV19 and TRBJ2-1): DGGITQSPKYLFRKEGQNVTLSCEQNLNHDAMYWYRQDPGQGLRLIYYSQIVNDFQKGDIAEGYSVSREKKESFPLTVTSAQKNPTAFYLCASSTGTGTSNEQFFGPGTRLTVL.

The V and J genes are TRBV4-3 and TRBJ2-5; perhaps TRBD2 as D (7 bases). CDR3 length: 14 amino acids. Germline V lookup: CDR1 LGHNA, CDR2 YSLEER. The V end lost 4 bases, the J end lost 4 bases, and 13 bases lay between the germline ends. The CDR3, as DNA: TGCGCCAGCAGCCTGGGGGGGCCTCGAGAGACCCAGTACTTC. Its protein is CASSLGGPRETQYF.

The gene calls are TRBV6-5 and TRBJ2-1; TRBD1 matches 9 bases. CDR3 length equals 16 residues. CDR1 and CDR2 (germline): MNHEY, SVGAGI. V shed 2 bases and J 2 bases; nucleotides not matched to a gene: 4. Written as DNA, the CDR3 is TGTGCCAGCAGTTACGTTGGGACAGGGACCTACAATGAGCAGTTCTTC. Translated: CASSYVGTGTYNEQFF.

The V gene is TRBV5-3, the J gene TRBJ2-2, with 9 positions matching TRBD1. TRBV5-3 is given ORF status, its function remaining uncertain. Trimming removed 4 bases from V and 4 bases from J; junction bases left unmatched: 5. The CDR3 extends over 15 amino acids. The CDR3 bases are TGTGCCAGAAGCCCGTGGGACAGGGTCACCGGGGAGCTGTTTTTT. Its translation: CARSPWDRVTGELFF.

The chain carries TRBV2 and TRBJ2-1; D is perhaps TRBD2 (5 bases). The CDR3 runs to 10 residues. V lost 6 bases and J 9 bases, leaving 6 bases between the germline ends. Germline CDR1 SNHLY, CDR2 FYNNEI. CDR3 sequence (DNA): TGTGCCAGCAGGGCGGGTGAGCAGTTCTTC. Translation: CASRAGEQFF.

The chain uses TRBV30 and TRBJ2-3; 9 positions agree with TRBD2. This CDR3 comprises 16 residues. V lost 1 base and J lost 2; bases outside the gene matches: 7. Germline CDR1 and CDR2: GTSNPN and SVGIG (reference sequence). In nucleotides, the CDR3 is TGTGCCTGGAGTGACGGGAGCGGGGGGACCACAGATACGCAGTATTTT. Amino acids: CAWSDGSGGTTDTQYF.

V and J are TRBV5-1 and TRBJ2-1, with 7 bases fitting TRBD2. Trimming at V came to 0 bases and at J to 7 bases, leaving 19 bases not matched to a gene. Germline values: CDR1 SGHRS, CDR2 YFSETQ. The CDR3 spans 19 residues. CDR3 residues: CASSLEVGLAILGGNEQFF. As DNA, the CDR3 is TGCGCCAGCAGCTTGGAGGTAGGATTAGCGATCCTCGGGGGGAATGAGCAGTTCTTC.

The chain carries TRBV28 and TRBJ2-7; TRBD1 aligns across 8 bases. This CDR3 has 13 residues. V was pared by 8 bases and J by 6 bases, with 9 bases of the junction left unmatched. Germline loops: CDR1 MDHEN, CDR2 SYDVKM. The CDR3 sequence: CASCGQGLFEQYV. CDR3 in DNA: TGTGCCAGCTGTGGACAGGGTTTGTTCGAGCAGTACGTC.

The rearrangement links TRBV15 to TRBJ1-2; a possible D gene is TRBD1 (6 bases). The CDR3 has 13 amino acids. The germline V and J ends were trimmed by 0 bases and 8 bases, with 10 bases remaining between them. CDR1 and CDR2 from the germline V gene are LNHNV and YYDKDF (reference sequence). CDR3 sequence reads: CATSRETGSGYTF. CDR3 in DNA: TGTGCCACCAGCAGAGAAACAGGGAGCGGCTACACCTTC. The complete variable domain, with remaining parts taken from reference TRBV15 and TRBJ1-2, reads DAMVIQNPRYQVTQFGKPVTLSCSQTLNHNVMYWYQQKSSQAPKLLFHYYDKDFNNEADTPDNFQSRRPNTSFCFLDIRSPGLGDTAMYLCATSRETGSGYTFGSGTRLTVV.

This chain joins TRBV7-9 and TRBJ1-3, with a tentative D call TRBD1 (5 bases). The V end was cut by 5 bases, the J end by 1 base, with 12 bases between. Germline V gene lookup returns CDR1 SEHNR and CDR2 FQNEAQ (reference sequence). This CDR3 has 15 residues. Here the CDR3 DNA reads TGTGCCAGCAGCCCTGTGGGGCGTTCTGGAAACACCATATATTTT. Protein: CASSPVGRSGNTIYF.

This chain joins TRBV9 and TRBJ2-7; 7 bases align to TRBD1. CDR1 and CDR2 from the germline V gene are SGDLS and YYNGEE. J gave up 4 bases and V 3 bases, and 7 bases lay outside the gene matches. The CDR3 totals 14 residues. As DNA, the CDR3 is TGTGCCAGCAGCGCCCGGGACAGACCTTACGAGCAGTACTTC. This translates into CASSARDRPYEQYF.

The chain is built from TRBV29-1 and TRBJ2-5, with 7 nucleotides matching TRBD1. V shed 7 bases and J 4 bases; nucleotides not matched to a gene: 9. CDR3 size: 13 residues. CDR1 is SQVTM, CDR2 ANQGSEA, per germline. The CDR3 sequence: CSGETGEGETQYF. Here the CDR3 DNA reads TGCAGCGGCGAAACAGGGGAAGGAGAGACCCAGTACTTC.

This clone has only one observation. V gene TRBV7-9 combines with J gene TRBJ2-1; D call uncertain. CDR3 length: 14 residues. CDR1 is SEHNR, CDR2 FQNEAQ, per germline (reference sequence). V shed 0 bases and J shed 2 bases, with 5 bases lying between them. As DNA, the CDR3 is TGTGCCAGCAGCTTAGCGGCCGCCTACAATGAGCAGTTCTTC. Its protein is CASSLAAAYNEQFF.

V usage is TRBV28 and J usage is TRBJ2-7; TRBD2 matches at 9 bases. This CDR3 is 13 amino acids long. Unmatched junction bases numbered 6, after V lost 8 bases and J lost 4 bases. Germline-derived CDR1 and CDR2 are MDHEN and SYDVKM. The CDR3 DNA follows: TGTGCCAGCCAGGGTAGCGGGGGTTACGAGCAGTACGTC. It encodes CASQGSGGYEQYV.

This chain connects TRBV7-9 to TRBJ1-1, with no clear D. V dropped 5 bases and J dropped 11 bases, with 21 bases sitting between them. The CDR3 has 14 amino acids. Germline assignment: CDR1 SEHNR and CDR2 FQNEAQ (reference sequence). CDR3: CASSPVLGAGVAFF. The CDR3 DNA sequence: TGTGCCAGCAGCCCGGTCTTAGGTGCCGGGGTGGCTTTCTTT.

The rearrangement uses TRBV14 and TRBJ1-1; D is undetermined. V was pared by 4 bases and J by 0 bases, with 12 bases between. The CDR3 sequence is 15 residues long. Per germline, CDR1 SGHDN and CDR2 FVKESK. CDR3 residues: CASSPLTGMNTEAFF. CDR3 in DNA: TGTGCCAGCAGCCCCCTGACGGGAATGAACACTGAAGCTTTCTTT.

V and J are TRBV7-9 and TRBJ2-5; TRBD2 matches at 13 bases. This CDR3 comprises 16 residues. The V gene's germline CDR1 is SEHNR and CDR2 FQNEAQ (reference sequence). The V segment lost 1 base and the J segment 3 bases; nucleotides outside the gene matches: 2. CDR3 sequence: CASSLGTSGGEETQYF. Written as DNA, the CDR3 is TGTGCCAGCAGCTTAGGAACTAGCGGGGGGGAAGAGACCCAGTACTTC.

The CDR3 nucleotides are TGTGCCAGCAGCGTAGAGGGGGCGAGTAACACCATATATTTT. It yields the protein CASSVEGASNTIYF. The rearrangement links TRBV9 to TRBJ1-3; 7 bases line up with TRBD1. The CDR3 has 14 amino acids. The V gene end was trimmed by 0 bases and the J gene end by 7 bases; junction bases not matched to a gene: 4. Germline lookup yields CDR1 SGDLS and CDR2 YYNGEE. Drawing the rest from reference TRBV9 and TRBJ1-3, the complete variable domain is DSGVTQTPKHLITATGQRVTLRCSPRSGDLSVYWYQQSLDQGLQFLIQYYNGEERAKGNILERFSAQQFPDLHSELNLSSLELGDSALYFCASSVEGASNTIYFGEGSWLTVV.

The chain joins TRBV30 to TRBJ1-1; 9 nucleotides line up with TRBD1. Germline CDR1 reads GTSNPN; CDR2 reads SVGIG (reference sequence). The CDR3 runs 14 residues. Trimming cost V 4 bases and J 1 base; bases outside gene matches: 4. The CDR3 loop is CAWNPGQGNTEAFF. CDR3 nucleotides: TGTGCCTGGAATCCGGGACAGGGGAACACTGAAGCTTTCTTT.

The chain links TRBV7-8 to TRBJ2-5, with D maybe TRBD1 (7 bases). V lost 3 bases and J lost 2, with 13 bases in between. CDR1 is SGHVS, CDR2 FQNEAQ, per germline. CDR3 size: 15 residues. CDR3 in DNA: TGTGCCAGCAGCTTCTACAGGGGAGGTCAAGAGACCCAGTACTTC. Translated: CASSFYRGGQETQYF.

This clone was counted a single time. The chain couples TRBV28 to TRBJ2-1, with TRBD1 as a possible D gene (6 bases). The CDR3 is 15 residues long. The ends were cut back, 3 bases at V and 5 bases at J, with 14 bases in the middle. Germline V gives CDR1 MDHEN, CDR2 SYDVKM. This CDR3 reads CASSFFGQINNEQFF. The CDR3 region has the DNA TGTGCCAGCAGTTTCTTCGGACAGATAAACAATGAGCAGTTCTTC.

The chain carries TRBV6-5 and TRBJ2-7; 7 nucleotides agree with TRBD1. With 6 bases clipped from V and 3 bases from J, the junction kept 11 bases outside the gene matches. The CDR3 is 15 residues long. The V gene's germline CDR1 is MNHEY and CDR2 SVGAGI. The CDR3 sequence is CASRTTGTEIYEQYF. CDR3 DNA sequence: TGTGCCAGCAGAACTACCGGGACAGAGATCTACGAGCAGTACTTC.

The chain combines TRBV27 with TRBJ2-7; D may be TRBD1 (5 bases). There are 16 residues in the CDR3. Trimming took 0 bases from V and 2 from J, leaving 14 bases between them. CDR1 is MNHEY and CDR2 is SMNVEV in the germline V gene (reference sequence). In DNA form, the CDR3 reads TGTGCCAGCAGTTTATCGATCCAGGGATCTACCTACGAGCAGTACTTC. Its protein product is CASSLSIQGSTYEQYF.

The rearrangement joins TRBV7-8 to TRBJ1-3; D remains unclear. From germline, CDR1 is SGHVS and CDR2 FQNEAQ. This CDR3 comprises 16 residues. V lost 0 bases and J lost 0, with 9 bases in between. The CDR3 loop is CASSLAAGPSGNTIYF. In nucleotides, the CDR3 is TGTGCCAGCAGCTTAGCCGCAGGCCCCTCTGGAAACACCATATATTTT.

The V and J genes are TRBV11-3 and TRBJ2-3, with 9 bases fitting TRBD2. This CDR3 has 16 amino acids. Germline V gene sequence: CDR1 SGHNT, CDR2 YENEEA. V shed 5 bases and J 0 bases; nucleotides not matched to a gene: 6. This chain's CDR3 is CASSNGLAISTDTQYF. CDR3 sequence (DNA): TGTGCCAGCAGCAATGGACTAGCGATAAGCACAGATACGCAGTATTTT.

The chain recombines TRBV2 with TRBJ2-3; tentatively, D is TRBD2 (6 bases). V was clipped by 6 bases and J by 11 bases, with 15 bases between them. The CDR3 extends over 12 amino acids. The germline V gene encodes CDR1 SNHLY and CDR2 FYNNEI. CDR3 residues: CASRRGGVMQYF. CDR3 DNA: TGTGCCAGCAGGCGGGGCGGCGTGATGCAGTATTTT.